The next 26 T cell receptor beta chains were all read from a single sample in a study of cytotoxic CD8 clonotypes in ibrutinib-treated CLL. Data came from immunoSEQ multiplex PCR; TCRdb stores just in-frame clones and leaves some out. Of 50,000 to 60,000 clones in the sample, over 80% are singletons; the top ten hold 20%. Sequencing was performed on PBMCs, taken after 24 months of ibrutinib treatment. The receptors stem from a human donor with chronic lymphocytic leukemia.

The J gene is TRBJ1-1, the V gene TRBV5-1; 10 positions agree with TRBD1. This CDR3 has 16 amino acids. Germline V CDR1 and CDR2: SGHRS, YFSETQ. V lost 4 bases, J lost 0 bases, and 6 bases stayed unmatched. In DNA, the CDR3 is TGCGCCAGCAGCCAGGACAGGGGGGGTATGAACACTGAAGCTTTCTTT. Amino acid sequence: CASSQDRGGMNTEAFF.

The V gene is TRBV4-2, the J gene TRBJ2-7; the match to TRBD2 covers 9 bases. The ends lost 4 bases at V and 4 bases at J; junction bases unmatched: 2. CDR3 length equals 13 residues. Germline V gives CDR1 LGHNA, CDR2 YNFKEQ. As DNA, the CDR3 is TGTGCCAGCAGCCCCGGACTAGCGTACGAGCAGTACTTC. This gives the protein CASSPGLAYEQYF.

The CDR3 sequence: CASSAGANQETQYF. The CDR3 region has the DNA TGCGCCAGCAGCGCCGGGGCCAACCAAGAGACCCAGTACTTC. The chain uses TRBV5-1 and TRBJ2-5; D could derive from TRBD1 or TRBD2 (5 bases each). The CDR3 extends over 14 amino acids. Trimming stripped 4 bases from V and 0 bases from J, with 10 bases between. Looked up from germline, CDR1 is SGHRS and CDR2 is YFSETQ.

This clone was observed a handful of times. The chain recombines TRBV19 with TRBJ2-5; D gene ambiguous. This CDR3 region has 15 residues. V shed 3 bases and J shed 4 bases, with 15 bases lying between them. Germline CDR1 reads LNHDA; CDR2 reads SQIVND (reference sequence). The CDR3 DNA is TGTGCCAGTAGTATGCTGCTTGCGAAGATAGAGACCCAGTACTTC. This translates into CASSMLLAKIETQYF.

The chain couples TRBV28 to TRBJ2-5, with D unresolved. Germline values: CDR1 MDHEN, CDR2 SYDVKM. The V gene lost 3 bases and the J gene lost 2 bases, with 13 bases spanning the gap. This CDR3 is built from 15 residues. The CDR3 loop reads CASSFSGVAQETQYF. In nucleotides, the CDR3 is TGTGCCAGCAGTTTCTCAGGCGTTGCTCAAGAGACCCAGTACTTC.

V gene TRBV27 combines with J gene TRBJ1-2; no clear D. The CDR3 has 13 residues. Trimming stripped 2 bases from V and 2 bases from J, with 6 bases between. Germline V CDR1 and CDR2: MNHEY, SMNVEV (reference sequence). CDR3 DNA: TGTGCCAGCAGTTTACAGAGCAACTATGGCTACACCTTC. Translation: CASSLQSNYGYTF.

The V call is TRBV6-5, the J call TRBJ2-7, with D maybe TRBD1 (5 bases). This CDR3 has 14 amino acids. Trimming pared 1 base from V and 3 bases from J, leaving 10 bases between. Germline loops: CDR1 MNHEY, CDR2 SVGAGI. The CDR3 loop is CASSYLARDYEQYF. CDR3 sequence (DNA): TGTGCCAGCAGTTACTTAGCCAGGGACTACGAGCAGTACTTC.

This sequence joins TRBV7-9 and TRBJ1-3; no reliable D call. The germline V gene encodes CDR1 SEHNR and CDR2 FQNEAQ (reference sequence). The ends were cut back, 7 bases at V and 0 bases at J, with 7 bases in the middle. This CDR3 has 13 amino acids. In nucleotides, the CDR3 is TGTGCCAGCATGCAGACCTCTGGAAACACCATATATTTT. This translates into CASMQTSGNTIYF.

This rearrangement joins TRBV7-2 to TRBJ2-1; 8 bases fit TRBD2. The CDR3 has 16 amino acids. Germline-derived CDR1 and CDR2 are SGHTA and FQGNSA. With 5 bases clipped from V and 7 bases from J, the junction kept 13 bases outside the gene matches. The CDR3 nucleotides are TGTGCCAGCAGCCTAGAAGGGACTAGTTCGCGTAATGAGCAGTTCTTC. It yields the protein CASSLEGTSSRNEQFF.

This chain connects TRBV4-3 to TRBJ2-1, with unresolved D. V lost 0 bases to trimming and J lost 9 bases, with 9 bases between them. Germline-derived CDR1 and CDR2 are LGHNA and YSLEER. CDR3 length equals 13 residues. CDR3: CASSQDIPGEQFF. CDR3 nucleotide sequence: TGCGCCAGCAGCCAAGATATTCCCGGTGAGCAGTTCTTC.

V and J are TRBV19 and TRBJ2-1; 8 nucleotides line up with TRBD2. CDR3 length equals 16 residues. With 3 bases clipped from V and 4 bases from J, the junction kept 8 bases outside the gene matches. The germline V gene has CDR1 LNHDA and CDR2 SQIVND (reference sequence). CDR3 sequence: CASSIPLAAPYNEQFF. As DNA, the CDR3 is TGTGCCAGTAGTATTCCACTAGCGGCGCCATACAATGAGCAGTTCTTC.

The V call is TRBV28, the J call TRBJ1-2; D remains unclear. There are 13 residues in the CDR3. V was clipped by 3 bases and J by 7 bases, with 12 bases between them. Germline-derived CDR1 and CDR2 are MDHEN and SYDVKM. The CDR3 loop reads CASSFGQPGGYTF. The CDR3 region has the DNA TGTGCCAGCAGTTTCGGGCAGCCAGGTGGCTACACCTTC.

The chain recombines TRBV7-8 with TRBJ2-7; TRBD2 aligns across 8 bases. CDR1 is SGHVS, CDR2 FQNEAQ, per germline. V trimming: 4 bases; J trimming: 5 bases; junction bases outside the gene matches: 1. The CDR3 covers 12 residues. In DNA form, the CDR3 reads TGTGCCAGCAGCTGGACTAGCCACGAGCAGTACTTC. This gives the protein CASSWTSHEQYF.

This sequence joins TRBV28 and TRBJ2-7, with TRBD2 matching 7 bases. V was pared by 6 bases and J by 2 bases, with 10 bases of the junction left unmatched. The CDR3 covers 15 residues. Germline assignment: CDR1 MDHEN and CDR2 SYDVKM. Here the CDR3 reads CASREFSGLTYEQYF. As DNA, the CDR3 is TGTGCCAGCAGGGAATTTAGCGGGTTGACCTACGAGCAGTACTTC.

The rearrangement joins TRBV5-1 to TRBJ2-5; a weak D match, TRBD2 (6 bases). Germline values: CDR1 SGHRS, CDR2 YFSETQ. Trimming cost V 4 bases and J 1 base, with 14 bases left between them. The CDR3 sequence is 15 residues long. CDR3 nucleotide sequence: TGCGCCAGCAGCAGTGCCGGGACTCCCCAAGAGACCCAGTACTTC. Amino acids: CASSSAGTPQETQYF.

The J gene is TRBJ1-1, the V gene TRBV6-5, with D perhaps matching TRBD1 (5 bases). The CDR3 has 13 residues. V was clipped by 6 bases and J by 2 bases, with 10 bases between them. Germline V gives CDR1 MNHEY, CDR2 SVGAGI. CDR3 residues: CASRLGANTEAFF. The CDR3 DNA sequence: TGTGCCAGCAGATTAGGGGCCAACACTGAAGCTTTCTTT.

The chain employs TRBV19 and TRBJ1-1, with TRBD1 as a possible D gene (6 bases). Germline assignment: CDR1 LNHDA and CDR2 SQIVND (reference sequence). Trimming shortened V by 10 bases and J by 0 bases, and 12 bases separated the two germline ends. This CDR3 is built from 13 residues. CDR3 sequence: CATGGPLNTEAFF. The DNA of the CDR3 is TGTGCCACCGGGGGGCCCTTGAACACTGAAGCTTTCTTT.

The chain is built from TRBV4-2 and TRBJ2-3, with TRBD2 matching over 14 bases. CDR3 size: 17 residues. CDR1 and CDR2 (germline): LGHNA, YNFKEQ. V was clipped by 0 bases and J by 1 base; unmatched bases: 0. CDR3 protein: CASSQEGLAGGTDTQYF. As DNA, the CDR3 is TGTGCCAGCAGCCAAGAGGGACTAGCGGGGGGCACAGATACGCAGTATTTT.

This clone occurred once. The CDR3 DNA sequence: TGTGCCAGCAGCTTACGTGTGAGTTACCAAGAGACCCAGTACTTC. Its protein product is CASSLRVSYQETQYF. The rearrangement joins TRBV7-9 to TRBJ2-5, with D hard to call. Germline CDR1 reads SEHNR; CDR2 reads FQNEAQ (reference sequence). Trimming cost V 2 bases and J 0 bases, with 10 bases left between them. The length of the CDR3 is 15 residues. The whole variable domain, filled in from reference TRBV7-9 and TRBJ2-5, reads DTGVSQNPRHKITKRGQNVTFRCDPISEHNRLYWYRQTLGQGPEFLTYFQNEAQLEKSRLLSDRFSAERPKGSFSTLEIQRTEQGDSAMYLCASSLRVSYQETQYFGPGTRLLVL.

This clone showed up just a few times. The chain combines TRBV2 with TRBJ1-4; D perhaps matches TRBD1 (5 bases). Germline assignment: CDR1 SNHLY and CDR2 FYNNEI. Trimming took 8 bases from V and 2 from J, leaving 15 bases between them. The CDR3 is 15 residues long. This chain's CDR3 is CASGPTGRTNEKLFF. CDR3 nucleotide sequence: TGTGCCAGCGGTCCCACGGGACGGACTAATGAAAAACTGTTTTTT.

This chain links TRBV27 with TRBJ2-3; D gene ambiguous. V was cut by 5 bases and J by 5 bases, with 23 bases left in between. The CDR3 is 17 amino acids. In germline, CDR1 is MNHEY, CDR2 SMNVEV (reference sequence). The CDR3 DNA is TGTGCCAGCAGTATACTCTCTTCGTCGACCGGGCTAGATACGCAGTATTTT. Protein product: CASSILSSSTGLDTQYF.

The chain recombines TRBV27 with TRBJ2-7; TRBD2 agrees at 8 bases. This CDR3 is 16 amino acids long. V trimming: 0 bases; J trimming: 2 bases; junction bases outside the gene matches: 6. Germline V lookup: CDR1 MNHEY, CDR2 SMNVEV (reference sequence). The DNA of the CDR3 is TGTGCCAGCAGTTTATCGGCGGGGGGACCCCCCTACGAGCAGTACTTC. Its protein product is CASSLSAGGPPYEQYF.

This chain links TRBV30 with TRBJ2-7; 8 bases line up with TRBD2. The CDR3 runs 13 residues. The V segment lost 8 bases and the J segment 7 bases; nucleotides outside the gene matches: 13. Looked up from germline, CDR1 is GTSNPN and CDR2 is SVGIG (reference sequence). The CDR3 nucleotides are TGTGCCGGGGGGTCTAGCGGGTTCTTGGAGCAGTACTTC. Its translation: CAGGSSGFLEQYF.

The rearrangement joins TRBV5-1 to TRBJ2-2, with D perhaps being TRBD1 or TRBD2 (5 bases each). Germline V CDR1 and CDR2: SGHRS, YFSETQ. This CDR3 is built from 18 residues. Trimming cost V 3 bases and J 1 base, with 19 bases left between them. CDR3 sequence: CASSSDLPGPKNTGELFF. The CDR3 DNA follows: TGCGCCAGCAGCTCCGATCTTCCGGGACCGAAGAACACCGGGGAGCTGTTTTTT.

V is TRBV28 and J is TRBJ1-6; perhaps TRBD1 as D (5 bases). Trimming left V 4 bases short and J 7 bases short, with 17 bases between. The CDR3 contains 16 residues. CDR1 and CDR2 from the germline V gene are MDHEN and SYDVKM. Written as DNA, the CDR3 is TGTGCCAGCAGTTCTAAGCCGGGACTTAGGAATTCACCCCTCCACTTT. Amino acids: CASSSKPGLRNSPLHF.

The chain recombines TRBV10-3 with TRBJ2-3; the D call may be TRBD1 or TRBD2 (5 bases each). Trimming removed 2 bases at V and 2 bases at J, with 8 bases between. Looked up from germline, CDR1 is ENHRY and CDR2 is SYGVKD. The CDR3 sequence is 14 residues long. CDR3 coding DNA: TGTGCCATCAGTGAGGGGGGAACCACAGATACGCAGTATTTT. It encodes CAISEGGTTDTQYF.